The 17 T cell receptor beta chains below all came from one sample that was sequenced in a study of molecular identifiers for immune sequencing clone quantification. In TCRdb, the PCR reads were re-called with MiXCR into one record per CDR3 protein. In the table there are approximately 630,000 distinct CDR3 sequences, 25% of which are singletons. Sequences were obtained from naive CD8+ T cells from blood, with Jurkat cell RNA spiked in. Subset: FACS-sorted CD8+CD4-CCR7+CD45RA+ naive T cells. The receptors come from a human donor in good health. Some libraries in this study had Jurkat cell RNA spiked in.

This clonotype was seen only once. Just one base apart from a much larger clone, this may be a read error. The CDR3 DNA is TGTGCCGCCAGCGTACCGGCAGGGTCTACGCAGTATTTT. Amino acid sequence: CAASVPAGSTQYF. The chain has TRBV15 and TRBJ2-3; tentatively, D is TRBD1 (5 bases). CDR1 is LNHNV, CDR2 YYDKDF, per germline (reference sequence). The CDR3 contains 13 residues. Based on the CDR3 plus reference TRBV15 and TRBJ2-3, the full variable domain is DAMVIQNPRYQVTQFGKPVTLSCSQTLNHNVMYWYQQKSSQAPKLLFHYYDKDFNNEADTPDNFQSRRPNTSFCFLDIRSPGLGDTAMYLCAASVPAGSTQYFGPGTRLTVL.

The chain is built from TRBV20-1 and TRBJ1-1; TRBD1 might be the D (6 bases). The CDR3 consists of 16 residues. V was cut by 3 bases and J by 0 bases, with 17 bases left in between. Per the germline V gene, CDR1 is DFQATT and CDR2 is SNEGSKA (reference sequence). This chain's CDR3 is CSASRDTSYLNTEAFF. The CDR3 DNA reads as TGCAGTGCTAGCCGGGACACATCGTACTTGAACACTGAAGCTTTCTTT.

This clonotype appeared a few times. One end of the junction is discordant with germline, which a read error may explain. The V and J genes are TRBV12-3 or TRBV12-4 and TRBJ1-5, with D perhaps matching TRBD1 (6 bases). The CDR3 sequence is 15 residues long. CDR3 amino acids: CASTWGGVGNQSQHF. CDR3 nucleotide sequence: TGTGCCAGCACCTGGGGGGGCGTTGGCAATCAGTCCCAGCATTTT.

Comment on this clonotype: The junction departs from the called germline gene at one end, perhaps through a read error. The chain recombines TRBV4-3 with TRBJ2-5; TRBD2 agrees at 12 bases. The CDR3 spans 18 residues. Germline V gene sequence: CDR1 LGHNA, CDR2 YSLEER. The CDR3 spells CASRQETSGSGDQETQYF. Written as DNA, the CDR3 is TGCGCCAGCCGCCAAGAGACTAGCGGGAGCGGGGATCAAGAGACCCAGTACTTC.

The chain joins TRBV6-2 or TRBV6-3 to TRBJ1-2, with 7 bases aligning to TRBD1. CDR1 is MNHEY and CDR2 is SVGEGT in the germline V gene. The trim removed 6 bases at V and 8 bases at J, leaving 21 bases unmatched. This CDR3 has 17 amino acids. In nucleotides, the CDR3 is TGTGCCAGCAGCTACGACCCAGCCGGGACAGCTCTTGAGGGCTACACCTTC. Translated, it gives CASSYDPAGTALEGYTF.

In its sample, this clonotype was seen many times. The gene calls are TRBV4-3 and TRBJ2-5; D possibly corresponds to TRBD2 (5 bases). Per germline, CDR1 LGHNA and CDR2 YSLEER. The germline V and J ends were trimmed by 1 base and 5 bases, with 14 bases remaining between them. The CDR3 covers 15 residues. This CDR3 reads CASSQGTFPGETQYF. CDR3 nucleotide sequence: TGCGCCAGCAGCCAAGGGACTTTCCCCGGCGAGACCCAGTACTTC.

In this sample, this clonotype turned up a few times. The chain joins TRBV7-9 to TRBJ1-4, with 7 nucleotides matching TRBD1. Germline CDR1 and CDR2: SEHNR and FQNEAQ (reference sequence). CDR3 length: 17 residues. Trimming at V came to 1 base and at J to 0 bases, leaving 5 bases not matched to a gene. The CDR3 loop reads CASSLGRDSSTNEKLFF. The CDR3 region has the DNA TGTGCCAGCAGCTTAGGACGGGACAGCTCAACTAATGAAAAACTGTTTTTT.

On this clonotype itself: A much larger clone sits a single nucleotide away, making a read error possible. J is TRBJ2-4 and V is TRBV7-9; D not resolved. Germline lookup yields CDR1 SEHNR and CDR2 FQNEAQ (reference sequence). The length of the CDR3 is 12 residues. The V and J ends lost 5 bases and 13 bases respectively, with 15 bases between them. CDR3 region: CASSLTFDEQYF. CDR3 in DNA: TGTGCCAGCAGCCTAACGTTCGATGAGCAGTACTTC.

In this sample, this clonotype turned up a few times. Here the CDR3 reads CASSSTDLGDSDTQYF. The CDR3, as DNA: TGTGCCAGCAGCTCGACCGATCTGGGAGACTCAGATACGCAGTATTTT. This chain connects TRBV11-3 to TRBJ2-3, with D possibly TRBD2 on 5 matching bases. The CDR3 consists of 16 residues. V lost 4 bases, J lost 4 bases, and 18 bases lay in between. CDR1 and CDR2 (germline): SGHNT, YENEEA.

Ten or more counts support this clonotype. The V call is TRBV27, the J call TRBJ2-5, with TRBD2 matching 12 bases. Germline CDR1 and CDR2: MNHEY and SMNVEV (reference sequence). Trimming cost V 2 bases and J 7 bases; bases outside gene matches: 11. This CDR3 is 17 amino acids long. CDR3 loop: CASSLAAPLAGGGTQYF. The CDR3 bases are TGTGCCAGCAGTTTAGCCGCTCCACTAGCGGGAGGAGGGACCCAGTACTTC.

This clonotype was observed once. A much larger clone differs from this one at a single base, so this may be a read error. The V gene is TRBV29-1, the J gene TRBJ2-1, with D possibly matching TRBD2 (5 bases). The CDR3 spans 16 residues. Trimming took 2 bases from V and 0 from J, leaving 14 bases between them. Germline CDR1 reads SQVTM; CDR2 reads ANQGSEA. Here the CDR3 reads CSVERSPGSSYNEQFF. For the CDR3, the DNA is TGCAGCGTTGAAAGAAGTCCGGGGAGCTCCTACAATGAGCAGTTCTTC.

A remark on this clonotype: This may arise from a read error, as a much more abundant clone is one base away. The chain combines TRBV5-1 with TRBJ2-7; D is perhaps TRBD1 (6 bases). This CDR3 contains 16 residues. Germline V gene sequence: CDR1 SGHRS, CDR2 YFSETQ. V was shortened by 3 bases and J by 0 bases, with 16 bases between the two germline ends. The CDR3 loop reads CASSSYPGATSYEQYF. DNA of the CDR3: TGCGCCAGCAGCTCTTACCCAGGGGCAACCTCCTACGAGCAGTACTTC.

This clonotype was picked up a small number of times. The V and J genes are TRBV24-1 and TRBJ2-1; D not certain. CDR3 length: 11 residues. Trimming cost V 6 bases and J 8 bases, with 7 bases left between them. CDR1 is KGHDR and CDR2 is SFDVKD in the germline V gene. In DNA, the CDR3 is TGTGCCACCAGTCAGGCCTATGAGCAGTTCTTC. Translated, it gives CATSQAYEQFF.

This clonotype was recorded many times. The chain recombines TRBV9 with TRBJ2-3; TRBD2 matches 8 bases. The germline CDR1 and CDR2 sequences are SGDLS and YYNGEE. V was pared by 3 bases and J by 0 bases, with 3 bases of the junction left unmatched. This CDR3 spans 15 amino acids. This chain's CDR3 is CASSAGGASTDTQYF. CDR3 sequence (DNA): TGTGCCAGCAGCGCGGGAGGGGCCAGCACAGATACGCAGTATTTT.

As concerns this clonotype: One end of the junction fails to match germline, which may point to a read error. The chain uses TRBV7-9 and TRBJ2-2; the match to TRBD2 covers 8 bases. There are 16 residues in the CDR3. Germline V gene sequence: CDR1 SEHNR, CDR2 FQNEAQ (reference sequence). In DNA form, the CDR3 reads TGTGCCAACAGCCAAGCGTCGGGAGGGACCACCGGGGAGCTGTTTTTT. The encoded protein is CANSQASGGTTGELFF.

For this clonotype: A clone one base away is much larger, so this may be a read error. The genes are TRBV5-3 and TRBJ2-7; TRBD2 aligns across 7 bases. TRBV5-3 is filed as an ORF, its function uncertain. CDR3 length: 14 residues. The CDR3 DNA follows: TGTGCCAGCAGCTCCCGGGAGGCCCCTTGCGAGCAGTACTTC. This gives the protein CASSSREAPCEQYF.

On this clonotype itself: A read error may produce the germline difference seen at one junction end. The chain combines TRBV4-1 with TRBJ2-7, with D tentatively TRBD1 or TRBD2 (5 bases each). CDR1 is MGHRA and CDR2 is YSYEKL in the germline V gene. There are 13 residues in the CDR3. The CDR3 DNA reads TGCGTCAGCAGCCAGCCCGGGGCAGCCGAGCAGTACTTC. This encodes CVSSQPGAAEQYF.